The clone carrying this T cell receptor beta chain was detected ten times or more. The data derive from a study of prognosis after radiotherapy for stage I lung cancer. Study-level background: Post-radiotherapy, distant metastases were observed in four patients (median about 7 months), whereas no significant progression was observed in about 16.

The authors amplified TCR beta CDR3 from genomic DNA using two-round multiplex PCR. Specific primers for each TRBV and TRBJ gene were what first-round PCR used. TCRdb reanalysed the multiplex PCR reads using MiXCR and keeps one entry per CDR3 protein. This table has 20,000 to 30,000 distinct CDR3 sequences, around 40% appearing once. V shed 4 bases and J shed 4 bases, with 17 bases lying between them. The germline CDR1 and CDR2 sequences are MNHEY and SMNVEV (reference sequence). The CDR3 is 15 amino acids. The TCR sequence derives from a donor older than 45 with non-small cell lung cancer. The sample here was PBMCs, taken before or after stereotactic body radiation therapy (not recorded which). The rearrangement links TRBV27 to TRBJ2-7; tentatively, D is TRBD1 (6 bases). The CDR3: CASSSIQGPVYEQYF. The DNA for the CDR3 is TGTGCCAGCAGTTCGATTCAGGGGCCGGTTTACGAGCAGTACTTC.